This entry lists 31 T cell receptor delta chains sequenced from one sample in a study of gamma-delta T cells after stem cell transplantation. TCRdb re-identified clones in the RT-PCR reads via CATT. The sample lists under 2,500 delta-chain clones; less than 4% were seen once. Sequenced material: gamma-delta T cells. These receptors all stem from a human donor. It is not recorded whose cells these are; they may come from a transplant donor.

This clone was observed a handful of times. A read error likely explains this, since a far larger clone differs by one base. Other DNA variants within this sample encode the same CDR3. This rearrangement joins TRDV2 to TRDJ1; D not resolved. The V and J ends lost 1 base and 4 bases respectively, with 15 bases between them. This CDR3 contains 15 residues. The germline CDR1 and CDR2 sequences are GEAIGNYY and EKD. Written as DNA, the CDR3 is TGTGCCTGTGACACGTTGTACTCGGCCGGCGATAAACTCATCTTT. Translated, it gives CACDTLYSAGDKLIF.

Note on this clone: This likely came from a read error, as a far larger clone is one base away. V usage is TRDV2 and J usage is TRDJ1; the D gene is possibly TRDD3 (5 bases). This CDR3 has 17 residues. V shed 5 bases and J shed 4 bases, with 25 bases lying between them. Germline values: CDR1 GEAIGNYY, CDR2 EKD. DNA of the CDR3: TGTGCCTGTGGACAAAGCGTACTGGAGGTTGGGTACGATAAACTCATCTTT. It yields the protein CACGQSVLEVGYDKLIF.

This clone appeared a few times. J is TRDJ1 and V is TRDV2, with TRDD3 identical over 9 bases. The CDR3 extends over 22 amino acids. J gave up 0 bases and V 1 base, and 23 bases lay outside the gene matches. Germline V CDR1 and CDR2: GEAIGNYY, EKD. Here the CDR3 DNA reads TGTGCCTGTGACACGGTCGTACTGGGGGACCGAAAAATGGCCCGAGACACCGATAAACTCATCTTT. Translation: CACDTVVLGDRKMARDTDKLIF.

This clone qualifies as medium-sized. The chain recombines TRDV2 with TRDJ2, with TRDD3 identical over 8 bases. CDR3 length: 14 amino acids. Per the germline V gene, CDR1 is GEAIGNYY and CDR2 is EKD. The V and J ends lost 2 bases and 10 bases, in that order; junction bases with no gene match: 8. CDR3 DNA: TGTGCCTGTGACAAACTGGGGGGACGGGAACAACTCTTCTTT. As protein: CACDKLGGREQLFF.

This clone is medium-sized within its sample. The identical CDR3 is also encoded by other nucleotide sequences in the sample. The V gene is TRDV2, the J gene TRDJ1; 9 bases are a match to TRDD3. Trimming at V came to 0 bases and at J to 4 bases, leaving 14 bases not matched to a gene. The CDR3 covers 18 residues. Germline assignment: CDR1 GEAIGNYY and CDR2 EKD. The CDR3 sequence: CACDTVSWGIPQIDKLIF. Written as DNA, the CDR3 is TGTGCCTGTGACACCGTAAGCTGGGGGATTCCGCAGATCGATAAACTCATCTTT.

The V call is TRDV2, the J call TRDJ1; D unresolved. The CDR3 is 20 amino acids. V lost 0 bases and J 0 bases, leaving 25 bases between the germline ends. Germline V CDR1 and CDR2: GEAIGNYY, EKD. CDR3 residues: CACDTLRSTHESLYTDKLIF. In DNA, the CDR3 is TGTGCCTGTGACACCCTCCGGTCTACCCACGAATCACTGTACACCGATAAACTCATCTTT.

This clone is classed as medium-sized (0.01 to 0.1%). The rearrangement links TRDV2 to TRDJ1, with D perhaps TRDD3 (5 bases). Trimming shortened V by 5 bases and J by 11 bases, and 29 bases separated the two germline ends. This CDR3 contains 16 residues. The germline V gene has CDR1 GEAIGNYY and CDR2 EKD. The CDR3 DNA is TGTGCCTGTGTGGGGCCGTCCGGGGGTCGGCCCATATGGCTCATCTTT. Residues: CACVGPSGGRPIWLIF.

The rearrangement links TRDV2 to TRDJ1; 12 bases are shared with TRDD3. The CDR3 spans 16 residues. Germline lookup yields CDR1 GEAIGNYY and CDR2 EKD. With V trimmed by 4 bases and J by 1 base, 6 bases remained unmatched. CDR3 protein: CACEELGDTLTDKLIF. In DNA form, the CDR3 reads TGTGCCTGTGAAGAACTGGGGGATACACTCACCGATAAACTCATCTTT.

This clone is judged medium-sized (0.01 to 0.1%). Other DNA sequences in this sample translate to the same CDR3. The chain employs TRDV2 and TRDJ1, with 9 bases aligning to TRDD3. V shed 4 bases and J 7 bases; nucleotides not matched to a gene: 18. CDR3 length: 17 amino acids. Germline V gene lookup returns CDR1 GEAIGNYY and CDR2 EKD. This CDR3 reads CACDNLLLGDQPGKLIF. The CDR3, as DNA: TGTGCCTGTGATAATCTCTTACTGGGGGACCAACCGGGTAAACTCATCTTT.

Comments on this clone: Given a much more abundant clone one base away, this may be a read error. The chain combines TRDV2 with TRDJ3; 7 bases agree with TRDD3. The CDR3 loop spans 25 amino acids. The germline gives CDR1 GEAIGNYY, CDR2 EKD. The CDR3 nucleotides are TGTGCCTGTAACACCGTGAGTGGGTGGGGGACCCCGCTTCGTTTATCGTCCTGGGACACCCAACAGATGTTTTTC. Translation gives CACNTVSGWGTPLRLSSWDTQQMFF.

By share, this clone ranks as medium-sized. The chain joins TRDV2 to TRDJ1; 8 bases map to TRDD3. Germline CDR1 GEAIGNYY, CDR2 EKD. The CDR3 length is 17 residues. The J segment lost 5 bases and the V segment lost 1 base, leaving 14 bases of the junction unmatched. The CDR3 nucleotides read TGTGCCTGTGACACGGCTGGGGGAGGCGACGAGCGGGATAAACTCATCTTT. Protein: CACDTAGGGDERDKLIF.

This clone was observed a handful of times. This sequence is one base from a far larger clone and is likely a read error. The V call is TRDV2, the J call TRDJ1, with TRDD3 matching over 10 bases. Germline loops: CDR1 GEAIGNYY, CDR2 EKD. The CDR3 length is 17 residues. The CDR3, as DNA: TGTGCCCGTGACGCCCTACTGGGGGATGAGTACACCGATAAACTCATCTTT. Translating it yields CARDALLGDEYTDKLIF.

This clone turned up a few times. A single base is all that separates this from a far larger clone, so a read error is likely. CDR3: CALGDLRLVWFDTPDCTDKLIF. CDR3 coding DNA: TGTGCTCTTGGGGACTTACGGCTGGTTTGGTTTGACACTCCCGACTGCACCGATAAACTCATCTTT. V and J are TRDV1 and TRDJ1; D gene uncertain. Trimming shortened V by 3 bases and J by 1 base, and 33 bases separated the two germline ends. The CDR3 is 22 residues long. Germline lookup yields CDR1 TSWWSYY and CDR2 QGS.

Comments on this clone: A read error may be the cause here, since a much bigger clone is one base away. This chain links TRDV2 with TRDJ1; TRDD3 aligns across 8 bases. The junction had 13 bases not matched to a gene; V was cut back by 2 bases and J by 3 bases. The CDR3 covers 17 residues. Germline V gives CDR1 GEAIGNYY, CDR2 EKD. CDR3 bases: TGTGCCTGTGACAACCCTCTACTGGGGGGATCGGCCGATAAACTCATCTTT. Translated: CACDNPLLGGSADKLIF.

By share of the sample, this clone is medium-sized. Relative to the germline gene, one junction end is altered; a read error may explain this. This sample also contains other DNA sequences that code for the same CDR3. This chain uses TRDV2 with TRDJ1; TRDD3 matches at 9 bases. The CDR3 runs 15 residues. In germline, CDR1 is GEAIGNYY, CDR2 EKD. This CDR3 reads CAYDLLGDPTDKLIF. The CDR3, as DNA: TGTGCCTATGACCTACTGGGGGACCCCACCGATAAACTCATCTTT.

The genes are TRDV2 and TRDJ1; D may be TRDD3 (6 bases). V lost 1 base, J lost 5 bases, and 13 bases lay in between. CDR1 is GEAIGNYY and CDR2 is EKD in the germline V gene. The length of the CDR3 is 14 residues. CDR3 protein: CACDTAGVMDKLIF. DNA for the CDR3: TGTGCCTGTGACACTGCTGGGGTGATGGATAAACTCATCTTT.

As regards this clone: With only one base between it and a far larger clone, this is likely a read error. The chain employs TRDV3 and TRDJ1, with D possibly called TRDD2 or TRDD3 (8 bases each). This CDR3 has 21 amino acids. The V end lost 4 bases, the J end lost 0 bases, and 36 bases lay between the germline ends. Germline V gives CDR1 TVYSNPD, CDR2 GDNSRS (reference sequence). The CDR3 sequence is CASVYLPKPGWGTVYTDKLIF. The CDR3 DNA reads TGTGCCTCTGTCTACCTTCCTAAACCGGGCTGGGGGACCGTGTACACCGATAAACTCATCTTT.

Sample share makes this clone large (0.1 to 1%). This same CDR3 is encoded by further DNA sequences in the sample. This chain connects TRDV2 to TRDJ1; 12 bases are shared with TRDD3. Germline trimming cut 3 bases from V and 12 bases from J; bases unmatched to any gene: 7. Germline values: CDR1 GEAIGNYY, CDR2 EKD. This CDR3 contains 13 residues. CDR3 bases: TGTGCCTGTGACTCAATACTGGGGGATACCGTCATCTTT. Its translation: CACDSILGDTVIF.

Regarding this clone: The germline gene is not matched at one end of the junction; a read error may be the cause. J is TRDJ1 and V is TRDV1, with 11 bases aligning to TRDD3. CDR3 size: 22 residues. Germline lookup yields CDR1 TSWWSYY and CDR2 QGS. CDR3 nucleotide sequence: TGTGCTCTTGGGGAAGACATATTCCTCTATTGGGGGATACGGATCTGGAGCGATAAACTCACCTTT. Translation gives CALGEDIFLYWGIRIWSDKLTF.

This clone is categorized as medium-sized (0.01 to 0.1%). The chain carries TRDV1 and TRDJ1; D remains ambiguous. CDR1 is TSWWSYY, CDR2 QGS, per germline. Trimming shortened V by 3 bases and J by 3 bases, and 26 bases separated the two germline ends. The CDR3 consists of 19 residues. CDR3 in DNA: TGTGCTCTTGGGGATAAGGTCGTTTGGACGGCCCAATGGGCCGATAAACTCATCTTT. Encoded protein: CALGDKVVWTAQWADKLIF.

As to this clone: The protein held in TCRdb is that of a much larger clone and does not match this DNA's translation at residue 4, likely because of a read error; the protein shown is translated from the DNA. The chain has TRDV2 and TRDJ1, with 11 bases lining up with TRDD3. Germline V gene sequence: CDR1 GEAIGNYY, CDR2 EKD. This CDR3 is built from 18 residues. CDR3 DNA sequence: TGTGCCTGTAACACTATGTGGGGGATACGCTCGTACACCGATAAACTCATCTTT. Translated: CACNTMWGIRSYTDKLIF.

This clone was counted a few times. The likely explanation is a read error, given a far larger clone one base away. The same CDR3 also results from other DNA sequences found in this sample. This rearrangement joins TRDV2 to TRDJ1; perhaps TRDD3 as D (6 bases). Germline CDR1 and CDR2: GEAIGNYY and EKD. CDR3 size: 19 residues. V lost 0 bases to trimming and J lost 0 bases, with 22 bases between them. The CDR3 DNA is TGTGCCTGTGACACCGTGCAAGGGGATGTCCTTGAGTACACCGATAAACTCATCTTT. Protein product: CACDTVQGDVLEYTDKLIF.

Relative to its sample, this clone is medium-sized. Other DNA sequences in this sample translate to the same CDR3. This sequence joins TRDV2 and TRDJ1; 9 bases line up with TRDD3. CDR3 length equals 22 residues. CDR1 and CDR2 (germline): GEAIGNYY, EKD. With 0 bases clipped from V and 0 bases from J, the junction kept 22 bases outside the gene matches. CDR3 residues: CACDTIVLGDRKMARDTDKLIF. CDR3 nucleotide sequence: TGTGCCTGTGACACCATCGTACTGGGGGACCGAAAAATGGCCCGAGACACCGATAAACTCATCTTT.

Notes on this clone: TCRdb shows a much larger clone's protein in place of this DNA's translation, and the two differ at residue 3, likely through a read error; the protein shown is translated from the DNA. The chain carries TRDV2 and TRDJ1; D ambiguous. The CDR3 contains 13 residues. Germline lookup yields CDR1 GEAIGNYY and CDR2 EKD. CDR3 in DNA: TGTGCCCGTGACACCCTCCACACCGATAAACTCATCTTT. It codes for CARDTLHTDKLIF.

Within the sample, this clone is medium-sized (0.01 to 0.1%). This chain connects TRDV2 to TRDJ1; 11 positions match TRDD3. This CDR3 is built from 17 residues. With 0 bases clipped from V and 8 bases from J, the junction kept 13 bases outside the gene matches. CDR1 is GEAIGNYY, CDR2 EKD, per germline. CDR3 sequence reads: CACDTRDVGDTRGKLIF. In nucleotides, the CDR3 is TGTGCCTGTGACACCCGTGACGTGGGGGATACGCGGGGCAAACTCATCTTT.

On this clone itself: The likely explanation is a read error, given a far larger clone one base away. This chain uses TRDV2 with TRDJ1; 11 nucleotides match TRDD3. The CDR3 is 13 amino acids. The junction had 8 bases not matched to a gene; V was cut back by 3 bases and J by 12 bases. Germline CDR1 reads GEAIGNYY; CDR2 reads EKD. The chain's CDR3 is CACDSILGDNVIF. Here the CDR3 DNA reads TGTGCCTGTGACTCAATACTGGGGGATAACGTCATCTTT.

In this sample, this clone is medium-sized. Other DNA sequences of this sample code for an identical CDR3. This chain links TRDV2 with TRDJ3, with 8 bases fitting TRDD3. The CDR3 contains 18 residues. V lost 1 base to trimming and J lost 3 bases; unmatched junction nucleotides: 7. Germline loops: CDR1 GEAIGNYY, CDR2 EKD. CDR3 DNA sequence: TGTGCCTGTGACACGGCTGGGGGACGTAGCTGGGACACCCGACAGATGTTTTTC. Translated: CACDTAGGRSWDTRQMFF.

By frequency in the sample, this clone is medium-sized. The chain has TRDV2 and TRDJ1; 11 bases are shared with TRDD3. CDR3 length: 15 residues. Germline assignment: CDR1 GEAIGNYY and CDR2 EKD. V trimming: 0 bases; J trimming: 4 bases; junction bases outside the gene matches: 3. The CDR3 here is CACDTVGDTNDKLIF. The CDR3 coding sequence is TGTGCCTGTGACACCGTGGGGGATACGAACGATAAACTCATCTTT.

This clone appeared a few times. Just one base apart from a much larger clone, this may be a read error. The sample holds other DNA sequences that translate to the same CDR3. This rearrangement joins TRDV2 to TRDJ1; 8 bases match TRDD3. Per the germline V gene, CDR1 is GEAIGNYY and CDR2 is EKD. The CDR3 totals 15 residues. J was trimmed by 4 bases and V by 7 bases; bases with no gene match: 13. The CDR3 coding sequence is TGTGCCTGCGACGTACTGGGGGCTCAATTCGATAAACTCATCTTT. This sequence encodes CACDVLGAQFDKLIF.

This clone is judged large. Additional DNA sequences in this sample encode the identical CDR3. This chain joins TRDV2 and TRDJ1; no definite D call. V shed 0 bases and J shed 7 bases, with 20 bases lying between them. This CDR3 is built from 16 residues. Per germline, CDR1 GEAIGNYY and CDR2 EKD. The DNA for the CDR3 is TGTGCCTGTGACACCCTACAGACCAGTACGGGGCCTAAACTCATCTTT. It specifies CACDTLQTSTGPKLIF.

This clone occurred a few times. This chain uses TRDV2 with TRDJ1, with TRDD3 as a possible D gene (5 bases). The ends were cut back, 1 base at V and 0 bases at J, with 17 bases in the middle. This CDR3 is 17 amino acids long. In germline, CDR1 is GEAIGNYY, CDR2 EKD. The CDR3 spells CACDTFSGGSNTDKLIF. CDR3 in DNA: TGTGCCTGTGACACTTTTTCGGGGGGGTCCAACACCGATAAACTCATCTTT.